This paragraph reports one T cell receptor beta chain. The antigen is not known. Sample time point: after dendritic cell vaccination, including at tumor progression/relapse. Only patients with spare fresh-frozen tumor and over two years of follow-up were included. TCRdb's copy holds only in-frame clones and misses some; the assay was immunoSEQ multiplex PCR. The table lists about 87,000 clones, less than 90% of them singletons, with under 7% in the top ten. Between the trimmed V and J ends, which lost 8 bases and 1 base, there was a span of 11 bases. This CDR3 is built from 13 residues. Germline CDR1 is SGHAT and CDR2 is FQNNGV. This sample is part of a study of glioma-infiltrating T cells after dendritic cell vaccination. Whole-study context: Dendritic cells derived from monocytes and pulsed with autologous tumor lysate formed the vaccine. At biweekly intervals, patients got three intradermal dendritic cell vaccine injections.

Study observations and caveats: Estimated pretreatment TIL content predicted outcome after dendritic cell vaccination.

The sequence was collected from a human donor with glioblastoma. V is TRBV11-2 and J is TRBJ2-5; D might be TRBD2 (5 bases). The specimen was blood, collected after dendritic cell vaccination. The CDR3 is CASGESVQETQYF. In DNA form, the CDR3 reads TGTGCCAGCGGGGAGTCAGTCCAAGAGACCCAGTACTTC. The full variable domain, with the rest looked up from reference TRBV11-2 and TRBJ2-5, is EAGVAQSPRYKIIEKRQSVAFWCNPISGHATLYWYQQILGQGPKLLIQFQNNGVVDDSQLPKDRFSAERLKGVDSTLKIQPAKLEDSAVYLCASGESVQETQYFGPGTRLLVL.